This is a list of T cell receptor beta chains from one sample in a study of Graves' ophthalmopathy and Graves' hyperthyroidism. Using its own MiXCR run on the multiplex PCR reads, TCRdb lists one record per CDR3 protein. This repertoire shows about 1.2 million distinct CDR3 sequences, about two fifths found once; its top ten account for 11%. Specimen: peripheral blood or thyroid tissue (not recorded which). These receptors came from an adult man with Graves' hyperthyroidism. The CDR3 runs from the conserved cysteine through the conserved F or W. A D gene is named only where the DNA matches it firmly. The size entry is marked missing in some rows and otherwise reads once, few, many or a size class.

TRBJ2-7 | TRBV12-3/TRBV12-4 | many | 12 | . | TGTGCCAGCAGTCCCTTCTACCCCGAGCAGTACTTC | CASSPFYPEQYF
TRBJ1-4 | TRBV7-9 | many | 12 | . | TGTGCCAGCACGATGAGGTCAGAAAAACTGTTTTTT | CASTMRSEKLFF
TRBJ1-5 | TRBV6-6 | . | 15 | . | TGTGCCAGCAACCACCGGGGGGCCTTCAATCAGCCCCAGCATTTT | CASNHRGAFNQPQHF
TRBJ1-1 | TRBV4-3 | . | 18 | TRBD1 | TGCGCCAGCAGCCAAGATCGTCGACAGGGGGCTCGGAACACTGAAGCTTTCTTT | CASSQDRRQGARNTEAFF
TRBJ2-1 | TRBV7-6 | . | 16 | TRBD2 | TGTGCCAGCAGCTTTCAGGTTGGACTAGCTAGGTATGAGCAGTTCTTC | CASSFQVGLARYEQFF
TRBJ2-6 | TRBV12-3/TRBV12-4 | once | 16 | TRBD1 | TGTGCCAGCAGTTTTGTCAGGGGGTCCGGGGCCAACGTCCTGACTTTC | CASSFVRGSGANVLTF
TRBJ1-1 | TRBV5-6 | many | 15 | . | TGTGCCAGCAGCTTGCGGGTTCCAGCGAACACTGAAGCTTTCTTT | CASSLRVPANTEAFF
TRBJ1-1 | TRBV29-1 | many | 16 | . | TGCAGCGTTGAAGGGTGGTCGGGGGGGCGGAACACTGAAGCTTTCTTT | CSVEGWSGGRNTEAFF
TRBJ2-7 | TRBV7-2 | . | 21 | . | . | CASSFYICSATQGGVKDEQYF
TRBJ1-3 | TRBV6-5 | . | 15 | . | TGTGCCAGCAGTTATGATTGGTCCCCTTTGGCCACCAGATATTTT | CASSYDWSPLATRYF
TRBJ2-3 | TRBV29-1 | few | 15 | TRBD1 | TGCAGCGTTGAAGATCAGCGGCAGGGGGCGGAGGTTCTGTATTTT | CSVEDQRQGAEVLYF
TRBJ1-2 | TRBV5-6 | . | 14 | TRBD1 | TGTGCCAGCAGCTTGGACAGGGGAGTAGGAGGCTACACCTTC | CASSLDRGVGGYTF
TRBJ2-5 | TRBV9 | . | 15 | . | TGTGCCAGCAGCCCCAATCTAGGATCCCAAGAGACCCAGTACTTC | CASSPNLGSQETQYF
TRBJ2-5 | TRBV10-3 | many | 13 | . | TGTGCCATCAGTGAGGACGGGCGGGAGACCCAGTACTTC | CAISEDGRETQYF
TRBJ1-2 | TRBV12-3/TRBV12-4 | few | 14 | TRBD1 | TGTGCCAGCAGCTCCCAGGACAGGGGAGTCGGCTACACCTTC | CASSSQDRGVGYTF
TRBJ2-5 | TRBV19 | . | 15 | TRBD1 | TGTGCCAGTAGTACCTCGGACAGGGAAGAAGGGACCCAGTACTTC | CASSTSDREEGTQYF
TRBJ1-4 | TRBV5-1 | . | 14 | . | TGTGCCAGCAGCTTGTTGAGTTCTAATGAAAAACTGTTTTTT | CASSLLSSNEKLFF
TRBJ2-3 | TRBV2 | . | 15 | TRBD1 | TGTGCCAGCGGTGACTCAACAGGGGGCACAGATACGCAGTATTTT | CASGDSTGGTDTQYF
TRBJ2-1 | TRBV5-1 | . | 12 | . | TGCGCCAGCAGCCGAAGCGTCAATGAGCAGTTCTTC | CASSRSVNEQFF
TRBJ1-2 | TRBV20-1 | many | 13 | . | TGCAGAGCCCGGTTTGTGGGTTACGATGGCTACACCTTC | CRARFVGYDGYTF
TRBJ2-7 | TRBV10-2 | . | 17 | . | TGCGCCAGCAGTGCTAGAGATGGCCGGGGGACGACCTACGAGCAGTACTTC | CASSARDGRGTTYEQYF
TRBJ2-2 | TRBV7-9 | many | 15 | TRBD1 | TGTGCCAGCAGTTCGTGGGACAGGAACGCCGGGGAGCTGTTTTTT | CASSSWDRNAGELFF
TRBJ2-7 | TRBV10-3 | few | 18 | TRBD2 | TGTGCCATCAGTGAGCGCGGGGCAGCGGGAGTGGGCTCCTACGAGCAGTACTTC | CAISERGAAGVGSYEQYF
TRBJ1-6 | TRBV4-3 | . | 17 | TRBD1 | TGCGCCAGCAGCCAAGATGGGACAGGGCACCTTAATTCACCCCTCCACTTT | CASSQDGTGHLNSPLHF
TRBJ1-1 | TRBV7-9 | few | 13 | . | TGTGCCAGCAGCTTCGTAGAGGACACTGAAGCTTTCTTT | CASSFVEDTEAFF
TRBJ1-2 | TRBV14 | . | 13 | . | TGTGCCAGCAGCGCCAGAGATAGGAAGGGCTACACCTTC | CASSARDRKGYTF
TRBJ2-7 | TRBV6-2/TRBV6-3 | . | 14 | TRBD2 | TGTGCCAGCCAGCACCTAGCGGGGCCTTACGAGCAGTACTTC | CASQHLAGPYEQYF
TRBJ2-5 | TRBV29-1 | . | 15 | . | TGCAGCGTCTCGGGGGGGACAGGGTGGCGGGAGACCCAGTACTTC | CSVSGGTGWRETQYF
TRBJ1-1 | TRBV29-1 | many | 13 | . | TGCAGCGTTGAAGATCGGTCTAACACTGAAGCTTTCTTT | CSVEDRSNTEAFF
TRBJ1-1 | TRBV5-1 | . | 16 | . | TGCGCCAGCAGCTTTGGTCGTGGGGGTGTGGGGACTGAAGCTTTCTTT | CASSFGRGGVGTEAFF
TRBJ1-1 | TRBV7-2 | . | 15 | TRBD1 | TGTGCCAGCAGCTACTCTCCCAGGGGGGTAACTGAAGCTTTCTTT | CASSYSPRGVTEAFF
TRBJ2-5 | TRBV28 | . | 16 | TRBD1 | TGTGCCAGCAGTTTATGCCCGGACAGGCCTGAGGAGACCCAGTACTTC | CASSLCPDRPEETQYF
TRBJ1-1 | TRBV29-1 | . | 11 | . | TGCAGCCGCCGCGGAGCCACTGAAGCTTTCTTT | CSRRGATEAFF
TRBJ2-6 | TRBV5-1 | few | 13 | . | TGCGCCAGCAGCTTGGTAGGGGACTACGTCCTGACTTTC | CASSLVGDYVLTF
TRBJ1-1 | TRBV15 | many | 15 | . | TGTGCCACCAGCAGAGGCCCTGGCAGGGGCGCTGAAGCTTTCTTT | CATSRGPGRGAEAFF
TRBJ2-7 | TRBV10-3 | . | 16 | TRBD2 | TGTGCCATCAGTGGCCCTGGACTAGCGGAAACCTACGAGCAGTACTTC | CAISGPGLAETYEQYF
TRBJ1-5 | TRBV20-1 | . | 15 | . | TGCAGTGCTAGAGATGCGGGGTATAGCAATCAGCCCCAGCATTTT | CSARDAGYSNQPQHF
TRBJ2-5 | TRBV10-3 | few | 16 | . | TGTGCCAGCAGTTTATCCCTCTCACAGTACCAAGAGACCCAGTACTTC | CASSLSLSQYQETQYF
TRBJ2-2 | TRBV7-2 | . | 17 | TRBD1 | TGTGCCAGCAGCTTAGTTAACAGGGGGCTAGACACCGGGGAGCTGTTTTTT | CASSLVNRGLDTGELFF
TRBJ1-6 | TRBV2 | many | 13 | . | TGTGCCAGCAGTGAGGATTTCAGTTCACCCCTCCACTTT | CASSEDFSSPLHF
TRBJ2-7 | TRBV20-1 | many | 14 | . | TGCAGTGCTCAGATGGTAGGGGGGCCGGGAGAGCAGTACTTC | CSAQMVGGPGEQYF
TRBJ1-1 | TRBV20-1 | . | 14 | TRBD1 | TGCAGTGCCCGACGGACAGGAATGAACACTGAAGCTTTCTTT | CSARRTGMNTEAFF
TRBJ1-5 | TRBV7-6 | . | 12 | TRBD1 | TGTGCCAGCACCACGGGACAGGGGTCCCAGCATTTT | CASTTGQGSQHF